Listed below are T cell receptor beta chains from one sample, sequenced in a study of T cell changes during pregnancy in multiple sclerosis. TCRdb's table, derived via immunoSEQ multiplex PCR, lists solely in-frame clones and lacks some. The data hold 30,000 to 45,000 clones, with 92% observed a single time. The source was CD8+ T cells from peripheral blood mononuclear cells, collected in the first trimester of pregnancy. These receptors all come from a female donor with multiple sclerosis, enrolled in a pregnancy study. The conserved cysteine and the conserved F or W are not part of the CDR3 here.

CDR3aa,j_gene,v_gene
ASSTNRGLVTEAF,TRBJ1-1,TRBV7-8
ASSSTRSNEQF,TRBJ2-1,TRBV5-1
ASSSVDIHGYT,TRBJ1-2,TRBV13
ASNEGRGYYEQY,TRBJ2-7,TRBV13
ASRRTDSNQPQH,TRBJ1-5,TRBV2
SGDRVNAEAF,TRBJ1-1,TRBV29-1
ASSPPPGHTNTGELF,TRBJ2-2,TRBV7-9
ASSVQEAGELF,TRBJ2-2,TRBV6-1
ACQDKADIGEQY,TRBJ2-7,TRBV19
ASGLPGERGDTQY,TRBJ2-3,TRBV12-5
ASLQGDDEQY,TRBJ2-7,TRBV6-6
SAIGPGNSGNTIY,TRBJ1-3,TRBV29-1
ASQGLGYEQY,TRBJ2-7,TRBV5-6
ASSQDGRGGLNEQF,TRBJ2-1,TRBV4-2
ASSLILGSGNTIY,TRBJ1-3,TRBV7-7
AWSTGSNQPQH,TRBJ1-5,TRBV30
ASSEDGIAQPQH,TRBJ1-5,TRBV6-1
ASFQVDEQY,TRBJ2-7,TRBV2
ASSIDSTGFLQPQH,TRBJ1-5,TRBV19
ASSLVGGGTEAF,TRBJ1-1,TRBV5-1
ASSLIGTGVHEQY,TRBJ2-7,TRBV27
AWSAGATEAF,TRBJ1-1,TRBV30
ASSIGTGPGETQY,TRBJ2-5,TRBV11-2
ASSEASGDYTGELF,TRBJ2-2,TRBV6-4
ASSSQGASTYEQY,TRBJ2-7,TRBV6-5
ASSLEGTYEQY,TRBJ2-7,TRBV5-1
ASSGDRSGYT,TRBJ1-2,TRBV7-9
ASSPPAEGLNSPLH,TRBJ1-6,TRBV11-2
ASSQHRDVYGYT,TRBJ1-2,TRBV6-1
ASSESGGARETQY,TRBJ2-5,TRBV6-4
ASGVGGATEAF,TRBJ1-1,TRBV12-5
ASKGQSEKLF,TRBJ1-4,TRBV9
ASSLESSGNTGELF,TRBJ2-2,TRBV27
ASSQGGNEQF,TRBJ2-1,TRBV4-1
ASSPGSYGYT,TRBJ1-2,TRBV7-9
ASSLTVNTEAF,TRBJ1-1,TRBV27
ASSGEGPRTGELF,TRBJ2-2,TRBV9
ASSRSGGKDTQY,TRBJ2-3,TRBV13
ASSPGLSSPYEQY,TRBJ2-7,TRBV10-1
ASSLTGPVQWPLH,TRBJ1-6,TRBV5-6
ASRSGQTTQPQH,TRBJ1-5,TRBV11-2
SVRTGITDTQY,TRBJ2-3,TRBV29-1
ASSPPPGHSYNEQF,TRBJ2-1,TRBV7-9
ASSELAGGTYEQY,TRBJ2-7,TRBV2
ASSEGGQMGGYT,TRBJ1-2,TRBV6-1
ASFSFMTQH,TRBJ1-5,TRBV19
ASSSRGGLFDEQF,TRBJ2-1,TRBV11-3
ASSWGGLTNEKLF,TRBJ1-4,TRBV5-6
ASRHTGGLRNTGELF,TRBJ2-2,TRBV7-9
ASSGGTDEKLF,TRBJ1-4,TRBV2
AWSEGQPVSYEQY,TRBJ2-7,TRBV30
ASSLGVGEGYEQY,TRBJ2-7,TRBV7-3
ASRIRDTSSYEQY,TRBJ2-7,TRBV2
ASSPSTQGKYGYT,TRBJ1-2,TRBV7-8
ASSLTEGKQF,TRBJ2-1,TRBV5-1
ASSHMGGGTDTQY,TRBJ2-3,TRBV6-5
ASSFISGTRGTDTQY,TRBJ2-3,TRBV11-2
ASSGTGKGYT,TRBJ1-2,TRBV9
ASSLRGNWETQY,TRBJ2-5,TRBV13
SASLPEAF,TRBJ1-1,TRBV20-1